This entry is about one T cell receptor beta chain. This CDR3 spans 14 amino acids. V shed 1 base and J shed 3 bases, with 7 bases lying between them. In germline, CDR1 is SGHVS, CDR2 FQNEAQ. This table comes from immunoSEQ multiplex PCR, and its TCRdb copy is limited to in-frame clones, with some not included. This table holds tens of thousands of clones, 88% found once. The sample is drawn from a study of OX40 agonist ivuxolimab in advanced cancers. For the study at large: Partial responses were achieved by three patients, one with hepatocellular carcinoma and two with cutaneous melanoma.

The rearrangement uses TRBV7-8 and TRBJ1-5; D unresolved. The specimen was CD4+ or CD8+ T cells sorted from blood, collected in a trial of the OX40 agonist ivuxolimab. The sequence was obtained from an adult with an advanced solid tumor such as melanoma, head and neck, liver or kidney cancer. The CDR3 reads CASSLGGLNQPQHF. The CDR3 region has the DNA TGTGCCAGCAGCTTAGGAGGGCTCAATCAGCCCCAGCATTTT.